This T cell receptor beta chain was identified in a study of T cells in Graves' hyperthyroidism and ophthalmopathy. This clonotype was seen at least ten times. Trimming shortened V by 0 bases and J by 0 bases, and 3 bases separated the two germline ends. Looked up from germline, CDR1 is KGHSH and CDR2 is LQKENI. The CDR3 extends over 14 amino acids. Regions amplified from RNA transcripts were the TCR beta CDR3 regions. With the HTBI primer set, the TCR CDR3 went through a first round of RT-PCR. TCRdb itself ran the multiplex PCR reads through MiXCR, one entry per CDR3 protein. This sample has about 620,000 distinct CDR3 sequences, with 15% to 20% found just once. The PBMCs had their origin in approximately 10 ml of fresh peripheral blood.

The chain links TRBV18 to TRBJ1-5; D not resolved. The sequence was obtained from a woman aged 25 to 39 with Graves' hyperthyroidism. The material sequenced was blood. The CDR3 loop reads CASSPPHSNQPQHF. The CDR3 DNA is TGTGCCAGCTCACCACCCCATAGCAATCAGCCCCAGCATTTT.